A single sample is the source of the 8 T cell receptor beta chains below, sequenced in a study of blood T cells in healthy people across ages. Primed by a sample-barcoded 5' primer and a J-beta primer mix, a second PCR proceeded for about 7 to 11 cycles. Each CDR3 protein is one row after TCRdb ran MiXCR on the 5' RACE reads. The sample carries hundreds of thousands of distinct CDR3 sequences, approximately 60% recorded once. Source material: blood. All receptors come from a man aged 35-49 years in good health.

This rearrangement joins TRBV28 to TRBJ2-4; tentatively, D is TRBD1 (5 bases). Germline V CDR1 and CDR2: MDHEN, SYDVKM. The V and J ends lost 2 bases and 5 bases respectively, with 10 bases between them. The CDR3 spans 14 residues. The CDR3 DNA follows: TGTGCCAGCAGTTTAGTAGACAGCGAAAACATTCAGTACTTC. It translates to CASSLVDSENIQYF.

Written as DNA, the CDR3 is TGTGCCAGCAGAGTTTTAGATACGCAGTATTTT. As protein: CASRVLDTQYF. The V gene is TRBV25-1, the J gene TRBJ2-3, with no clear D. The length of the CDR3 is 11 residues. Germline V gene lookup returns CDR1 MGHDK and CDR2 SYGVNS. V was cut by 6 bases and J by 5 bases, with 6 bases left in between.

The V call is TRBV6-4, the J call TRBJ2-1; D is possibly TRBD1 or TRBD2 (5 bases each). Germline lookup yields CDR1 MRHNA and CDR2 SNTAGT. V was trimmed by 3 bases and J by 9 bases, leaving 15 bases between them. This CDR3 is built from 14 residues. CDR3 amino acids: CASSDSRPGGEQFF. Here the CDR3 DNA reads TGTGCCAGCAGTGATTCCCGACCTGGGGGTGAGCAGTTCTTC.

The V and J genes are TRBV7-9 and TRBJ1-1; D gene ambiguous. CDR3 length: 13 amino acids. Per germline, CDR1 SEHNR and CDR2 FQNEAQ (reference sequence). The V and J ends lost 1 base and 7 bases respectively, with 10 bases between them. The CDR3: CASSLVGDREAFF. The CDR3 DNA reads TGTGCCAGCAGCTTAGTAGGAGACCGTGAAGCTTTCTTT.

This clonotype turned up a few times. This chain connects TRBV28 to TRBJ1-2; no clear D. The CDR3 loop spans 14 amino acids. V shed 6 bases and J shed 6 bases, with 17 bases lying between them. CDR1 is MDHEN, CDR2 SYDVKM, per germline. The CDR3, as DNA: TGTGCCAGCAGCCTAAGAGGGTTGAATCATGGCTACACCTTC. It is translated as CASSLRGLNHGYTF.

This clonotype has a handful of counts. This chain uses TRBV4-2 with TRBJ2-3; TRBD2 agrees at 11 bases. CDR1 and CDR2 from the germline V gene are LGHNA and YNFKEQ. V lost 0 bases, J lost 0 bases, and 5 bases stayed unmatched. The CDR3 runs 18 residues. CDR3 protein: CASSQDLAGGSSTDTQYF. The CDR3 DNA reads TGTGCCAGCAGCCAAGACCTAGCGGGGGGTTCTAGCACAGATACGCAGTATTTT.

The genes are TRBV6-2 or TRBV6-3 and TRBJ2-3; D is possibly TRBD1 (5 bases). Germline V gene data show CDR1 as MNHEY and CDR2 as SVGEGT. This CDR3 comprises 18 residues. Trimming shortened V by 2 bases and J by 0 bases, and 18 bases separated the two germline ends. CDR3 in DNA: TGTGCCAGCAGTTACCGAATACTTTCAGGGTACAGCACAGATACGCAGTATTTT. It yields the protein CASSYRILSGYSTDTQYF.

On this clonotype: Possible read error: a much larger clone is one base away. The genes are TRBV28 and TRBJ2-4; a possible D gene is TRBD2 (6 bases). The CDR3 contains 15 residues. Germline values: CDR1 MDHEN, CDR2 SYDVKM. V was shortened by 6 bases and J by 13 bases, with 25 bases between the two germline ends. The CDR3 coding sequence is TGTGCCAGCAGACTAAAACCCGGGACTTCAGATGAGCAGTACTTC. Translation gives CASRLKPGTSDEQYF. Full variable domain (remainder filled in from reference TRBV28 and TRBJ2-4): DVKVTQSSRYLVKRTGEKVFLECVQDMDHENMFWYRQDPGLGLRLIYFSYDVKMKEKGDIPEGYSVSREKKERFSLILESASTNQTSMYLCASRLKPGTSDEQYFGAGTRLSVL.